The source of this T cell receptor (beta chain) is a study of blood T cells in healthy people across ages. Study-wide results and limits: The lack of PBMC sorting stopped any conclusive naive versus antigen-experienced comparison. Older age went with lower TCR beta diversity per million T cells, in a roughly linear way.

Notes on this clonotype: What it recognizes is unknown.

Each sample used at least 6 million PBMCs. Combining a sample-barcoded 5' primer with a J-beta primer mix, a second PCR ran for roughly 7 to 11 cycles. Using its own MiXCR run on the 5' RACE reads, TCRdb lists one record per CDR3 protein. The sample lists roughly 2 million distinct CDR3 sequences, approximately 50% occurring once. What was sequenced was blood. This receptor was identified in a woman aged 40 to 49 in good health.

The DNA of the CDR3 is TGTGCCACATATCGGACGGCAAACTATGGCTACACCTTC. It specifies CATYRTANYGYTF. The chain carries TRBV12-3 or TRBV12-4 and TRBJ1-2; D gene uncertain. This CDR3 has 13 amino acids. V was shortened by 10 bases and J by 2 bases, with 14 bases between the two germline ends.